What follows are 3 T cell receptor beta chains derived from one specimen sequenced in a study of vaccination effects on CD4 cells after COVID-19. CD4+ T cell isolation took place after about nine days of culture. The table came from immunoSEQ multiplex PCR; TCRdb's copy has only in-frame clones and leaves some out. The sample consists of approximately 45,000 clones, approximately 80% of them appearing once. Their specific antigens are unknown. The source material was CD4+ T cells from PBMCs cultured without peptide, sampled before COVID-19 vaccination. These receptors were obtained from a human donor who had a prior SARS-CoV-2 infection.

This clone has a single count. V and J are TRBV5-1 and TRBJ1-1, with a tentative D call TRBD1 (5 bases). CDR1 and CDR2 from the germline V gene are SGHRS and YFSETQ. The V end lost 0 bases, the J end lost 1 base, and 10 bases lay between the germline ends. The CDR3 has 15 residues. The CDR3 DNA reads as TGCGCCAGCAGCTTGGAGGGCAGGGCGAACACTGAAGCTTTCTTT. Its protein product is CASSLEGRANTEAFF. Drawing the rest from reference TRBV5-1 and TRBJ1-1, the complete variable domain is KAGVTQTPRYLIKTRGQQVTLSCSPISGHRSVSWYQQTPGQGLQFLFEYFSETQRNKGNFPGRFSGRQFSNSRSEMNVSTLELGDSALYLCASSLEGRANTEAFFGQGTRLTVV.

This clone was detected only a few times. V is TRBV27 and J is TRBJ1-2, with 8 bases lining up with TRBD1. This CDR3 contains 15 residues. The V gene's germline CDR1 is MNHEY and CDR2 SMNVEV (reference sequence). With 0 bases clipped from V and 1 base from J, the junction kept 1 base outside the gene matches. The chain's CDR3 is CASSLSTGVNYGYTF. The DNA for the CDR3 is TGTGCCAGCAGTTTATCGACAGGGGTTAACTATGGCTACACCTTC.

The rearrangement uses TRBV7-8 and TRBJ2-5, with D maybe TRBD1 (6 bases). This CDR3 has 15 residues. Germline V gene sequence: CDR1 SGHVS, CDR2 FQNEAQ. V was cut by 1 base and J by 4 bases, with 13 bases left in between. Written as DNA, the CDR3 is TGTGCCAGCAGCTTAGTGGAGTTCAGGGGAGAGACCCAGTACTTC. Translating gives CASSLVEFRGETQYF.